Reported below is one T cell receptor (beta chain). The sample belongs to a study of blood T cell repertoires in COVID-19. Study context: Sites in the United States, Italy and Spain provided acute and convalescent COVID-19 samples.

Cohort assignment relied on participant-reported clinical history. Two negative PCRs, clearance, or symptom resolution were required of recovered Cohort 3 donors. The germline gives CDR1 MGHDK, CDR2 SYGVNS. The CDR3 contains 13 residues. Trimming cost V 3 bases and J 12 bases, with 18 bases left between them. This table comes from immunoSEQ multiplex PCR, and its TCRdb copy is limited to in-frame clones, with some not included. The sample records some 210,000 clones, about 81% being singletons. The chain joins TRBV25-1 to TRBJ2-7, with D unresolved. Material for sequencing was PBMCs or T cells enriched from blood (not recorded which). The sequence was collected from a man aged 40-55 years who had recovered from COVID-19. The CDR3 region has the DNA TGTGCCAGCAGTGATTTTCAGAATTGGGCTTGGTACTTC. Protein product: CASSDFQNWAWYF.